The next 30 T cell receptor beta chains were all read from a single sample in a study of cytomegalovirus exposure and HLA in healthy donors. The primer mix had 60 Vbeta and 13 Jbeta primers. Here immunoSEQ multiplex PCR was the method, and the copy in TCRdb shows in-frame clones only, minus some. Here the sample spans 150,000 to 200,000 clones, roughly 80% being singletons. The sequencing sample was made of PBMCs. The receptor set was obtained from a woman aged 25 to 39 in good health and CMV-seropositive.

The genes are TRBV4-3 and TRBJ2-1; no clear D. Deletions cut 0 bases from V and 2 bases from J, with 11 bases between. The length of the CDR3 is 16 residues. CDR1 and CDR2 (germline): LGHNA, YSLEER. For the CDR3, the DNA is TGCGCCAGCAGCCAAGAGAGGCCCCCCACCTACAATGAGCAGTTCTTC. Protein: CASSQERPPTYNEQFF.

This chain connects TRBV29-1 to TRBJ1-2, with D tentatively TRBD1 (5 bases). Per germline, CDR1 SQVTM and CDR2 ANQGSEA. The CDR3 loop spans 12 amino acids. Trimming stripped 5 bases from V and 2 bases from J, with 9 bases between. The CDR3 here is CSVYRQNYGYTF. The CDR3 DNA reads TGCAGCGTTTACAGACAGAACTATGGCTACACCTTC.

This chain uses TRBV28 with TRBJ2-5; TRBD2 might be the D (5 bases). Between the trimmed V and J ends, which lost 6 bases and 5 bases, there was a span of 16 bases. The CDR3 is 14 residues long. The germline V gene has CDR1 MDHEN and CDR2 SYDVKM. This CDR3 is CASRISGRRETQYF. Here the CDR3 DNA reads TGTGCCAGCAGGATAAGCGGTAGGAGGGAGACCCAGTACTTC.

In its sample, this clone was seen a few times. The rearrangement uses TRBV2 and TRBJ1-4; D is possibly TRBD1 (6 bases). This CDR3 spans 14 amino acids. Trimming took 1 base from V and 7 from J, leaving 10 bases between them. Germline CDR1 is SNHLY and CDR2 is FYNNEI. The DNA of the CDR3 is TGTGCCAGCAGTGAAGACAGGGCTGTTGAAAAACTGTTTTTT. It encodes CASSEDRAVEKLFF. The whole variable domain, filled in from reference TRBV2 and TRBJ1-4, reads EPEVTQTPSHQVTQMGQEVILRCVPISNHLYFYWYRQILGQKVEFLVSFYNNEISEKSEIFDDQFSVERPDGSNFTLKIRSTKLEDSAMYFCASSEDRAVEKLFFGSGTQLSVL.

This clone was detected many times. The V and J genes are TRBV4-3 and TRBJ1-1, with 8 bases fitting TRBD1. CDR1 and CDR2 (germline): LGHNA, YSLEER. V shed 4 bases and J 3 bases; nucleotides not matched to a gene: 4. The CDR3 extends over 14 amino acids. CDR3 amino acids: CASSPYRGDTEAFF. Written as DNA, the CDR3 is TGCGCCAGCAGCCCTTACAGGGGGGACACTGAAGCTTTCTTT.

This chain joins TRBV28 and TRBJ1-3, with unresolved D. Per germline, CDR1 MDHEN and CDR2 SYDVKM. The CDR3 covers 14 residues. Trimming took 5 bases from V and 0 from J, leaving 8 bases between them. The CDR3 reads CASSLPGSGNTIYF. The CDR3 DNA follows: TGTGCCAGCAGTCTCCCCGGCTCTGGAAACACCATATATTTT.

This chain connects TRBV2 to TRBJ1-2, with TRBD1 matching over 8 bases. CDR3 size: 14 residues. Germline values: CDR1 SNHLY, CDR2 FYNNEI. V lost 6 bases, J lost 8 bases, and 11 bases stayed unmatched. The CDR3 DNA reads as TGTGCCAGCAGCCAGGGGGCGGAAAGTAGAGGCTACACCTTC. It translates to CASSQGAESRGYTF.

The chain has TRBV5-6 and TRBJ2-7; D is unresolved. Per the germline V gene, CDR1 is SGHDT and CDR2 is YYEEEE. V lost 5 bases and J 6 bases, leaving 12 bases between the germline ends. CDR3 length equals 12 residues. The CDR3 DNA reads TGTGCCAGCAGTCCTGCGAGTGGCGAGCAGTACTTC. Amino acids: CASSPASGEQYF.

In the case of this clone: A read error may account for a junction end that differs from germline. The CDR3 DNA follows: TGTGCCAGCGGATCGGACAGGGGGTTAGCAGTTTTT. Translation: CASGSDRGLAVF. The chain employs TRBV2 and TRBJ2-2; 10 bases map to TRBD1. The CDR3 runs to 12 residues. Germline V CDR1 and CDR2: SNHLY, FYNNEI.

This sequence joins TRBV6-5 and TRBJ2-3; no definite D call. Germline CDR1 and CDR2: MNHEY and SVGAGI. There are 12 residues in the CDR3. V was trimmed by 10 bases and J by 6 bases, leaving 14 bases between them. CDR3 sequence: CATLKPPDTQYF. Here the CDR3 DNA reads TGTGCCACCCTGAAGCCCCCGGATACGCAGTATTTT.

Remarks on this clone: This CDR3 is also generated by other DNA sequences in the sample. V is TRBV5-1 and J is TRBJ2-7; 9 nucleotides line up with TRBD2. The CDR3 runs to 15 residues. V trimming: 4 bases; J trimming: 0 bases; junction bases outside the gene matches: 5. Per the germline V gene, CDR1 is SGHRS and CDR2 is YFSETQ. The CDR3 sequence: CASSPGLASSYEQYF. The DNA for the CDR3 is TGCGCCAGCAGCCCCGGACTAGCGAGCTCCTACGAGCAGTACTTC.

The rearrangement links TRBV5-5 to TRBJ1-6, with D unclear. From germline, CDR1 is SGHKS and CDR2 YYEKEE (reference sequence). The CDR3 runs to 15 residues. Trimming took off 0 bases at V and 9 bases at J, with 13 bases between the two ends. CDR3 nucleotide sequence: TGTGCCAGCAGCTTGGGGGAGGGATGGCTTTCACCCCTCCACTTT. Translating it yields CASSLGEGWLSPLHF.

This sequence joins TRBV2 and TRBJ1-1, with TRBD1 matching over 7 bases. The V segment lost 2 bases and the J segment 6 bases; nucleotides outside the gene matches: 3. Germline-derived CDR1 and CDR2 are SNHLY and FYNNEI. This CDR3 has 13 residues. The CDR3 DNA sequence: TGTGCCAGCAGTGAAAGGCAGGGGGCTGAAGCTTTCTTT. Translating it yields CASSERQGAEAFF.

This sequence joins TRBV6-4 and TRBJ2-3; D is perhaps TRBD2 (6 bases). V lost 6 bases to trimming and J lost 6 bases, with 16 bases between them. Germline loops: CDR1 MRHNA, CDR2 SNTAGT. The CDR3 has 14 amino acids. CDR3 nucleotide sequence: TGTGCCAGCAGAGTCATGGAGGGAGCGGATACGCAGTATTTT. It translates to CASRVMEGADTQYF.

The rearrangement links TRBV7-2 to TRBJ1-4; the D gene is possibly TRBD1 (6 bases). This CDR3 has 12 residues. Germline loops: CDR1 SGHTA, CDR2 FQGNSA. V lost 3 bases, J lost 9 bases, and 8 bases lay in between. CDR3 nucleotides: TGTGCCAGCAGCTTGTGGGACAAAAAACTGTTTTTT. Protein: CASSLWDKKLFF.

This clone was seen a few times. V gene TRBV19 combines with J gene TRBJ1-5; weak D call: TRBD1 (6 bases). Germline V gene data show CDR1 as LNHDA and CDR2 as SQIVND (reference sequence). With 1 base removed from V and 0 bases from J, the gap between germline ends came to 7 bases. CDR3 length equals 15 residues. Here the CDR3 DNA reads TGTGCCAGTAGTATAGCCAGGGGTAGCAATCAGCCCCAGCATTTT. Translating it yields CASSIARGSNQPQHF.

V usage is TRBV27 and J usage is TRBJ2-5, with D possibly matching TRBD1 (5 bases). The CDR3 spans 14 residues. Germline-derived CDR1 and CDR2 are MNHEY and SMNVEV (reference sequence). The ends were cut back, 3 bases at V and 3 bases at J, with 11 bases in the middle. The CDR3 region is CASSLGRRKETQYF. The CDR3 region has the DNA TGTGCCAGCAGTTTGGGGCGGCGGAAAGAGACCCAGTACTTC.

The genes are TRBV7-3 and TRBJ2-1; tentatively, D is TRBD2 (6 bases). V lost 5 bases and J lost 2, with 16 bases in between. Germline values: CDR1 SGHTA, CDR2 FQGTGA. The CDR3 covers 16 residues. The DNA for the CDR3 is TGTGCCAGCAGCCCTAGGGGACTCCGGACCTACAATGAGCAGTTCTTC. It encodes CASSPRGLRTYNEQFF.

The J gene is TRBJ1-6, the V gene TRBV11-1; 7 bases align to TRBD1. The CDR3 consists of 16 residues. Germline-derived CDR1 and CDR2 are SGHAT and FQDESV (reference sequence). J was trimmed by 0 bases and V by 5 bases; bases with no gene match: 4. The CDR3 is CASSPWDSSYNSPLHF. The CDR3 bases are TGTGCCAGCAGCCCTTGGGACAGCTCCTATAATTCACCCCTCCACTTT.

The V call is TRBV7-6, the J call TRBJ1-5; D is ambiguous. Trimming pared 0 bases from V and 8 bases from J, leaving 8 bases between. The germline gives CDR1 SGHVS, CDR2 FNYEAQ. This CDR3 comprises 13 residues. CDR3 nucleotides: TGTGCCAGCAGCTTAGCCCTCTATAAGCCCCAGCATTTT. Its translation: CASSLALYKPQHF.

This chain connects TRBV7-6 to TRBJ2-1; maybe TRBD1 (5 bases). The CDR3 has 14 amino acids. The germline V gene encodes CDR1 SGHVS and CDR2 FNYEAQ. V lost 6 bases to trimming and J lost 4 bases, with 13 bases between them. Here the CDR3 reads CASSPNGAYNEQFF. The DNA of the CDR3 is TGTGCCAGCAGTCCGAATGGGGCTTACAATGAGCAGTTCTTC.

In its sample, this clone was seen once. The chain employs TRBV5-1 and TRBJ2-7; D is possibly TRBD1 (5 bases). The CDR3 loop spans 17 amino acids. CDR1 SGHRS and CDR2 YFSETQ come from the germline V gene. V dropped 1 base and J dropped 0 bases, with 17 bases sitting between them. Written as DNA, the CDR3 is TGCGCCAGCAGCTTGTTAGTGGGAAGGGGTAGCTCCTACGAGCAGTACTTC. Protein product: CASSLLVGRGSSYEQYF.

The chain recombines TRBV27 with TRBJ1-1; no clear D. CDR3 length: 13 residues. V shed 6 bases and J shed 1 base, with 9 bases lying between them. Germline values: CDR1 MNHEY, CDR2 SMNVEV (reference sequence). CDR3 bases: TGTGCCAGCAGCTTAAACGGGAACACTGAAGCTTTCTTT. Protein: CASSLNGNTEAFF.

This clone occurred once. CDR3 DNA sequence: TGTGCCAGCAGCTTAGAAATAGAAAATCAGCCCCAGCATTTT. Its protein product is CASSLEIENQPQHF. J is TRBJ1-5 and V is TRBV7-9; D not certain. The CDR3 covers 14 residues. Germline assignment: CDR1 SEHNR and CDR2 FQNEAQ (reference sequence). Trimming left V 1 base short and J 4 bases short, with 8 bases between.

The chain links TRBV5-6 to TRBJ2-5, with 9 bases fitting TRBD2. The V gene's germline CDR1 is SGHDT and CDR2 YYEEEE. With V trimmed by 6 bases and J by 1 base, 10 bases remained unmatched. The CDR3 extends over 16 amino acids. CDR3 protein: CASTPLPSGTQETQYF. CDR3 DNA sequence: TGTGCCAGCACCCCCCTCCCTAGCGGGACCCAAGAGACCCAGTACTTC.

This sequence joins TRBV5-1 and TRBJ2-2, with TRBD2 matching over 12 bases. J gave up 7 bases and V 6 bases, and 7 bases lay outside the gene matches. The length of the CDR3 is 15 residues. Germline CDR1 SGHRS, CDR2 YFSETQ. CDR3 protein: CASTSLAGGIGELFF. CDR3 coding DNA: TGCGCCAGCACCTCACTAGCGGGGGGTATCGGGGAGCTGTTTTTT.

This CDR3 reads CASSIVVGFRDREAGELFF. For the CDR3, the DNA is TGTGCCAGTAGTATAGTGGTGGGATTTCGGGACAGGGAGGCCGGGGAGCTGTTTTTT. The chain recombines TRBV19 with TRBJ2-2, with 9 bases matching TRBD1. Looked up from germline, CDR1 is LNHDA and CDR2 is SQIVND (reference sequence). The CDR3 length is 19 residues. The trim removed 1 base at V and 6 bases at J, leaving 15 bases unmatched.

The chain uses TRBV7-3 and TRBJ2-1; D might be TRBD2 (5 bases). V was pared by 5 bases and J by 9 bases, with 20 bases between. In germline, CDR1 is SGHTA, CDR2 FQGTGA. This CDR3 is 15 amino acids long. CDR3 amino acids: CASSPIPGSGSEQFF. CDR3 nucleotides: TGTGCCAGCAGCCCAATTCCGGGGTCGGGGAGTGAGCAGTTCTTC.

The rearrangement joins TRBV4-1 to TRBJ1-6, with 10 bases matching TRBD1. CDR1 is MGHRA, CDR2 YSYEKL, per germline. The trim removed 4 bases at V and 9 bases at J, leaving 9 bases unmatched. There are 16 residues in the CDR3. CDR3 residues: CASSLTAGQGTSPLHF. The CDR3 DNA reads as TGCGCCAGCAGCCTTACCGCGGGACAGGGGACTTCACCCCTCCACTTT.

V is TRBV7-2 and J is TRBJ1-1; no definite D call. The V gene lost 2 bases and the J gene lost 6 bases, with 10 bases spanning the gap. The CDR3 runs to 13 residues. Germline V gives CDR1 SGHTA, CDR2 FQGNSA. CDR3 in DNA: TGTGCCAGCAGCTTAATCGGGTTCCCTGAAGCTTTCTTT. Protein product: CASSLIGFPEAFF.